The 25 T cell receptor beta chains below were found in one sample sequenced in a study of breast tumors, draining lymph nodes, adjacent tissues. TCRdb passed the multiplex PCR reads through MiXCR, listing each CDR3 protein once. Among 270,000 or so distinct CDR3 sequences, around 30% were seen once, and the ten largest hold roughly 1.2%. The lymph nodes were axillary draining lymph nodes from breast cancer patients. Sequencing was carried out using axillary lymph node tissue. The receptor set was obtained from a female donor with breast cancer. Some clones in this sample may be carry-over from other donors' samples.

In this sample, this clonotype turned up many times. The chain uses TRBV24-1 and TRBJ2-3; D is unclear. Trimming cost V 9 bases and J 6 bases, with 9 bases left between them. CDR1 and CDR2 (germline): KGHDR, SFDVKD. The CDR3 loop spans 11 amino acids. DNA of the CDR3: TGTGCCACCTCTCTTCTCGATACGCAGTATTTT. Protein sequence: CATSLLDTQYF.

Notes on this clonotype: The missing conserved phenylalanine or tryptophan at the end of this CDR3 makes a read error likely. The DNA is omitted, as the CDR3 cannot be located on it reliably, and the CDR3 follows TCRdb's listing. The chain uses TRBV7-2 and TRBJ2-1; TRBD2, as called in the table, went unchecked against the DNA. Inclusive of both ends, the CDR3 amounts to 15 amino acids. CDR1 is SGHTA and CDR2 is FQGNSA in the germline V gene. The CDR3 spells CASSFERGGYNEQLL.

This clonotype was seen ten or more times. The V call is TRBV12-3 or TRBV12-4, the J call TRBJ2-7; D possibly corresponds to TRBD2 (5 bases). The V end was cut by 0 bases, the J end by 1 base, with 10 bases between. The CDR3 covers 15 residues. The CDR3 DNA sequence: TGTGCCAGCAGTTTAGCGCGACTACTTTCCTACGAGCAGTACTTC. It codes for CASSLARLLSYEQYF.

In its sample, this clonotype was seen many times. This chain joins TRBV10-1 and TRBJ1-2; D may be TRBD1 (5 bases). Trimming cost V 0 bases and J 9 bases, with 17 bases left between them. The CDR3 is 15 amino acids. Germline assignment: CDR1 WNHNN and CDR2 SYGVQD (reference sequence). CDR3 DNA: TGCGCCAGCAGTGAGTCTCGAGGGGCCTGGAAGAGCTACACCTTC. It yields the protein CASSESRGAWKSYTF.

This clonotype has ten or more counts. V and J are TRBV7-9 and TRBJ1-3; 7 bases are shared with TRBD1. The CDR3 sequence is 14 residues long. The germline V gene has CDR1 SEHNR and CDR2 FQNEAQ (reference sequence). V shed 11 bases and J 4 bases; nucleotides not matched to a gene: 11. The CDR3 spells CASTVPDRGNTIYF. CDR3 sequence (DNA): TGTGCCTCTACGGTCCCGGACAGGGGAAACACCATATATTTT.

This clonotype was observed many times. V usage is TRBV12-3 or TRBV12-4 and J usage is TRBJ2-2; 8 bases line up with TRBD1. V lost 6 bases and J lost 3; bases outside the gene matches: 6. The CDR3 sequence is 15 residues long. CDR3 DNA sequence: TGTGCCAGCAGCCCAGACAGGGGTTACACCGGGGAGCTGTTTTTT. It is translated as CASSPDRGYTGELFF.

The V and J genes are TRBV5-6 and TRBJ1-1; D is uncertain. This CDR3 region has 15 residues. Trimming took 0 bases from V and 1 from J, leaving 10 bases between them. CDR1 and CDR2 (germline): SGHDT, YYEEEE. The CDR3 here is CASSLVGRRNTEAFF. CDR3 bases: TGTGCCAGCAGCTTGGTGGGTAGGAGGAACACTGAAGCTTTCTTT.

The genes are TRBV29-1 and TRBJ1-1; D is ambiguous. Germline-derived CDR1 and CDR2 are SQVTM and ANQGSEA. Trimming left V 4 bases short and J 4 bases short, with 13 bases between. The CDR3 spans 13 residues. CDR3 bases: TGCAGCGTTGTAGGAGAGTGGGGCACTGAAGCTTTCTTT. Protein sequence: CSVVGEWGTEAFF.

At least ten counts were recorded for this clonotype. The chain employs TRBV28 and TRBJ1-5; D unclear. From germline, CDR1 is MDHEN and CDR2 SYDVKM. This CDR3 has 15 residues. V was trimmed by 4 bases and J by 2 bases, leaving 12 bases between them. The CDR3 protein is CASSSAGSGNQPQHF. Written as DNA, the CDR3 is TGTGCCAGCAGTTCCGCAGGATCCGGCAATCAGCCCCAGCATTTT.

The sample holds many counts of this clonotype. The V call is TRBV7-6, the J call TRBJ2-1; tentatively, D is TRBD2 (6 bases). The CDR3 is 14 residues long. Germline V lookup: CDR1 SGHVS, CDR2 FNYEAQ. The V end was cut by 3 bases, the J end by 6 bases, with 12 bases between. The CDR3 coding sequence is TGTGCCAGCAGCTTTGTCCCCGGGGGCAATGAGCAGTTCTTC. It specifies CASSFVPGGNEQFF.

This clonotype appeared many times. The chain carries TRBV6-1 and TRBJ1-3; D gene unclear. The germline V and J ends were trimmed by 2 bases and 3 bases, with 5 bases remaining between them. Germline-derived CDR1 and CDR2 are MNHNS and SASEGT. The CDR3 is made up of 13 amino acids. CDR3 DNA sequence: TGTGCCAGCAGTGAAAACGTTGGAAACACCATATATTTT. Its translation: CASSENVGNTIYF.

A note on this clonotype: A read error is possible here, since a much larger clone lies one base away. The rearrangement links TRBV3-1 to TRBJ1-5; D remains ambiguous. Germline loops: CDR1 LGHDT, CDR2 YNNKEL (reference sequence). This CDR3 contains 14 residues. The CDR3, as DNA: TGTGCCAGCGGCCACGGAGTGAGCAATCAGCCCCAGCATTTT. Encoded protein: CASGHGVSNQPQHF.

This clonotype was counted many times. CDR3: CASSFGRGRRETQYF. In DNA form, the CDR3 reads TGTGCCAGCAGTTTTGGAAGGGGGAGGCGTGAGACCCAGTACTTC. The V gene is TRBV12-3 or TRBV12-4, the J gene TRBJ2-5; TRBD1 or TRBD2 may be the D gene (6 bases each). Between the trimmed V and J ends, which lost 3 bases and 5 bases, there was a span of 16 bases. The CDR3 covers 15 residues.

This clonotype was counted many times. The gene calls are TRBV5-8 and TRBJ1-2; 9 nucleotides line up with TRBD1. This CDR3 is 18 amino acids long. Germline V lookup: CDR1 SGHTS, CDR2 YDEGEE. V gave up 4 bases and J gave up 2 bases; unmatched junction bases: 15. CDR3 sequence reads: CASSLPQSLGTGNYGYTF. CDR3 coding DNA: TGTGCCAGCAGCCTCCCCCAATCCTTGGGGACAGGGAACTATGGCTACACCTTC.

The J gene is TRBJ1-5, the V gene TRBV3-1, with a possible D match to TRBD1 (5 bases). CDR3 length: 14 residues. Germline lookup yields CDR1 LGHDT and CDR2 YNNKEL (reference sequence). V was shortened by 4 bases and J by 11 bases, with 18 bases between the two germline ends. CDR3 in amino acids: CASSLGTPESSQHF. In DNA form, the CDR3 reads TGTGCCAGCAGCCTTGGGACCCCAGAGTCGTCCCAGCATTTT.

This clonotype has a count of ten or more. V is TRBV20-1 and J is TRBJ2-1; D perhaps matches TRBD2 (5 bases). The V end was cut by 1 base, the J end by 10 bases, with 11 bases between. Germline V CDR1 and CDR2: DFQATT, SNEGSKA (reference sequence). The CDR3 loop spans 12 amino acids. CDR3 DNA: TGCAGTGCTAGAGTTCATAGGGAGGAGCAGTTCTTC. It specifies CSARVHREEQFF.

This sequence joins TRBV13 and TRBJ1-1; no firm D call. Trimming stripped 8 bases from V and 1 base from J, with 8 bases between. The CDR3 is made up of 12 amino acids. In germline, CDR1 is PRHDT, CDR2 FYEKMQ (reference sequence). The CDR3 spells CASRRENTEAFF. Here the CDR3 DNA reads TGTGCCAGCCGCCGGGAGAACACTGAAGCTTTCTTT.

CDR3 protein: CASSQMIRQGNTIYF. CDR3 in DNA: TGTGCCAGCAGTCAAATGATCCGACAGGGAAACACCATATATTTT. The chain has TRBV6-1 and TRBJ1-3; weak D call: TRBD1 (5 bases). Germline V gives CDR1 MNHNS, CDR2 SASEGT. The CDR3 has 15 residues. The germline V and J ends were trimmed by 5 bases and 4 bases, with 15 bases remaining between them.

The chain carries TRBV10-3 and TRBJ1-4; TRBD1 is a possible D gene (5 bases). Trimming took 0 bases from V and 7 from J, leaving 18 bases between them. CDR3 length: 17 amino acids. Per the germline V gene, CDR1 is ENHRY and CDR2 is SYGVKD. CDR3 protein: CAISESPSGSRGEKLFF. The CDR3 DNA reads TGTGCCATCAGTGAGTCCCCCAGCGGGAGTAGGGGTGAAAAACTGTTTTTT.

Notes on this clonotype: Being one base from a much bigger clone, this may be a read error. The CDR3 DNA is TGTGCCAGCAGCAACAGCGGGACTAGCGGGACTCGGGAGCAGTACTTC. Its protein is CASSNSGTSGTREQYF. The rearrangement links TRBV12-3 or TRBV12-4 to TRBJ2-7; 13 bases agree with TRBD2. This CDR3 spans 16 amino acids. Trimming at V came to 6 bases and at J to 7 bases, leaving 12 bases not matched to a gene.

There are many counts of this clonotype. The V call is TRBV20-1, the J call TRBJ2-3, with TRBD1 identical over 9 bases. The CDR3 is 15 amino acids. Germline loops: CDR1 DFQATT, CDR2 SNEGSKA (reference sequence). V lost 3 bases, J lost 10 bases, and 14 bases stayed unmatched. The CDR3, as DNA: TGCAGTGCTAGTGGCCGGGACAGGGTAAGGGTGGCGCAGTATTTT. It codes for CSASGRDRVRVAQYF.

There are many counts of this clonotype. The chain's CDR3 is CASSPPEDVLSYNEQFF. Written as DNA, the CDR3 is TGTGCCAGCAGCCCCCCGGAGGACGTCCTAAGCTACAATGAGCAGTTCTTC. The V gene is TRBV7-2, the J gene TRBJ2-1, with D maybe TRBD2 (5 bases). The CDR3 extends over 17 amino acids. With 5 bases removed from V and 3 bases from J, the gap between germline ends came to 20 bases. The germline CDR1 and CDR2 sequences are SGHTA and FQGNSA.

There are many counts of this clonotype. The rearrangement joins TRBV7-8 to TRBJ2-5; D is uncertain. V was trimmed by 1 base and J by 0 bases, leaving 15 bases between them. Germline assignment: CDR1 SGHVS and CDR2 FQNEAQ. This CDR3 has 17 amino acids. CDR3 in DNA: TGTGCCAGCAGCTTAGTGGTTGGGGTACCTTACCAAGAGACCCAGTACTTC. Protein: CASSLVVGVPYQETQYF.

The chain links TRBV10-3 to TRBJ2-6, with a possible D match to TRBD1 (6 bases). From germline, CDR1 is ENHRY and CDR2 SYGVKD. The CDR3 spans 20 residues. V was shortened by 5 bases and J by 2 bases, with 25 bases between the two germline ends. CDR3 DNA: TGTGCCATCAGTCGGGACAACCGAGTCGCGGCAGGGGCTGGGGCCAACGTCCTGACTTTC. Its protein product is CAISRDNRVAAGAGANVLTF.

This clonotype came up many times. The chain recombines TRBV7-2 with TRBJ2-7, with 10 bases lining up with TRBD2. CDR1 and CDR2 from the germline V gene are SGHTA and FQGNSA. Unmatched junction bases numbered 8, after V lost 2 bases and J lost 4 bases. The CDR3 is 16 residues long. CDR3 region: CASSLRWASGSYEQYF. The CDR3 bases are TGTGCCAGCAGCTTACGTTGGGCTAGCGGGAGTTACGAGCAGTACTTC.